Presented here are 15 T cell receptor beta chains from one specimen sequenced in a study of high-grade serous ovarian cancer treatment subgroups. Tumor samples were obtained before definitive surgery or chemotherapy. Only in-frame clones appear in the TCRdb table, and some are missing; sequencing was by immunoSEQ multiplex PCR. The sample lists 15,000 to 20,000 clones; 73% were seen once. The sample was tumor tissue. The source of these receptors is a human donor with high-grade serous ovarian cancer.

CDR3 protein: CAWRQGSSGNTIYF. The CDR3 DNA is TGTGCCTGGAGGCAGGGAAGCTCTGGAAACACCATATATTTT. The V call is TRBV30, the J call TRBJ1-3, with D possibly TRBD1 on 5 matching bases. Germline V gene lookup returns CDR1 GTSNPN and CDR2 SVGIG (reference sequence). The V and J ends lost 3 bases and 0 bases respectively, with 9 bases between them. CDR3 size: 14 residues.

This clone turned up a few times. The chain joins TRBV2 to TRBJ1-1, with D possibly matching TRBD1 (5 bases). CDR3 length: 11 residues. V shed 3 bases and J shed 10 bases, with 9 bases lying between them. Per germline, CDR1 SNHLY and CDR2 FYNNEI. The chain's CDR3 is CASSDGGGAFF. The CDR3 region has the DNA TGTGCCAGCAGTGATGGGGGGGGAGCTTTCTTT.

For the CDR3, the DNA is TGTGCCAGCAGTCTCGGACCCTTGGGCACCATATATTTT. Translated: CASSLGPLGTIYF. The chain recombines TRBV28 with TRBJ1-3; D gene uncertain. CDR3 length equals 13 residues. Germline V CDR1 and CDR2: MDHEN, SYDVKM. The V and J ends lost 5 bases and 9 bases respectively, with 14 bases between them.

The J gene is TRBJ2-4, the V gene TRBV18; tentatively, D is TRBD1 or TRBD2 (5 bases each). CDR1 is KGHSH, CDR2 LQKENI, per germline. This CDR3 comprises 16 residues. V dropped 6 bases and J dropped 1 base, with 16 bases sitting between them. The CDR3 DNA is TGTGCCAGCTCGCTCTACTCCGAGGGGGCCAAAAACATTCAGTACTTC. Translating it yields CASSLYSEGAKNIQYF.

Here the CDR3 DNA reads TGTGCCATCAGCCTTCGGGAGGGGGGTCACTCTGGGGCCAACGTCCTGACTTTC. Protein sequence: CAISLREGGHSGANVLTF. The V call is TRBV10-3, the J call TRBJ2-6; 8 bases line up with TRBD2. J gave up 0 bases and V 6 bases, and 10 bases lay outside the gene matches. The CDR3 has 18 amino acids. The germline V gene has CDR1 ENHRY and CDR2 SYGVKD.

This clone came up a few times. The chain carries TRBV7-8 and TRBJ2-5; 7 nucleotides match TRBD2. The germline gives CDR1 SGHVS, CDR2 FQNEAQ. Unmatched junction bases numbered 5, after V lost 3 bases and J lost 4 bases. CDR3 length: 14 amino acids. The CDR3 spells CASSFRSGGETQYF. In DNA form, the CDR3 reads TGTGCCAGCAGCTTTCGTTCGGGGGGAGAGACCCAGTACTTC.

The CDR3 protein is CASSQGRGDNSPLHF. The CDR3 region has the DNA TGTGCCAGCTCACAGGGCAGGGGAGATAATTCACCCCTCCACTTT. This rearrangement joins TRBV18 to TRBJ1-6, with D tentatively TRBD1 (6 bases). The ends were cut back, 4 bases at V and 5 bases at J, with 12 bases in the middle. The CDR3 is 15 amino acids. The germline CDR1 and CDR2 sequences are KGHSH and LQKENI.

This sequence joins TRBV27 and TRBJ2-7; D may be TRBD1 or TRBD2 (5 bases each). The germline V gene encodes CDR1 MNHEY and CDR2 SMNVEV (reference sequence). This CDR3 spans 13 amino acids. Trimming stripped 6 bases from V and 4 bases from J, with 13 bases between. CDR3 coding DNA: TGTGCCAGCAGCCTCCAGGGAGCTTACGAGCAGTACTTC. This sequence encodes CASSLQGAYEQYF.

V is TRBV27 and J is TRBJ2-1; TRBD1 matches at 8 bases. Germline CDR1 and CDR2: MNHEY and SMNVEV (reference sequence). V trimming: 6 bases; J trimming: 2 bases; junction bases outside the gene matches: 6. CDR3 size: 15 residues. The CDR3, as DNA: TGTGCCAGCAGCCGAAACAGGGGGACCTACAATGAGCAGTTCTTC. Its translation: CASSRNRGTYNEQFF.

This chain connects TRBV5-1 to TRBJ2-7; D could derive from TRBD1 or TRBD2 (6 bases each). The germline V and J ends were trimmed by 4 bases and 5 bases, with 16 bases remaining between them. Germline V gene data show CDR1 as SGHRS and CDR2 as YFSETQ. The CDR3 is 14 residues long. Here the CDR3 reads CASSRSRGAHEQYF. CDR3 coding DNA: TGCGCCAGCAGCCGTTCTAGGGGGGCCCACGAGCAGTACTTC.

V gene TRBV6-6 combines with J gene TRBJ1-1; D is ambiguous. Germline V gives CDR1 MNHNY, CDR2 SVGAGI (reference sequence). Trimming took off 0 bases at V and 8 bases at J, with 13 bases between the two ends. This CDR3 is 14 amino acids long. CDR3 sequence: CASSYSWQKREAFF. The CDR3 DNA follows: TGTGCCAGCAGTTACTCGTGGCAGAAGAGGGAAGCTTTCTTT.

A few counts support this clone. The V gene is TRBV28, the J gene TRBJ1-5; D unresolved. This CDR3 is built from 13 residues. V lost 1 base and J lost 2, with 3 bases in between. CDR1 and CDR2 from the germline V gene are MDHEN and SYDVKM. The CDR3 loop is CASSLFGNQPQHF. The CDR3 nucleotides read TGTGCCAGCAGTTTATTTGGCAATCAGCCCCAGCATTTT.

The CDR3 DNA reads as TGTGCCAGCAGCCTTATGGGCGTTATGAACACTGAAGCTTTCTTT. Residues: CASSLMGVMNTEAFF. The chain uses TRBV28 and TRBJ1-1; D call uncertain. V was shortened by 6 bases and J by 0 bases, with 14 bases between the two germline ends. Germline loops: CDR1 MDHEN, CDR2 SYDVKM. This CDR3 has 15 amino acids.

The rearrangement uses TRBV7-8 and TRBJ2-3, with 9 bases lining up with TRBD2. CDR1 is SGHVS and CDR2 is FQNEAQ in the germline V gene. Trimming took 6 bases from V and 5 from J; bases not matched to a gene: 15. There are 17 residues in the CDR3. The CDR3 is CASRARPQAGGGDTQYF. Written as DNA, the CDR3 is TGTGCCAGCAGGGCCAGGCCCCAAGCGGGGGGAGGAGATACGCAGTATTTT.

The chain uses TRBV16 and TRBJ1-6, with 8 nucleotides matching TRBD1. CDR1 and CDR2 from the germline V gene are KGHSY and FQNENV. J lost 6 bases, V lost 3 bases, and 1 base had no gene match. CDR3 size: 14 residues. This chain's CDR3 is CASSHGQGNSPLHF. CDR3 nucleotides: TGTGCCAGCAGCCACGGACAGGGTAATTCACCCCTCCACTTT.